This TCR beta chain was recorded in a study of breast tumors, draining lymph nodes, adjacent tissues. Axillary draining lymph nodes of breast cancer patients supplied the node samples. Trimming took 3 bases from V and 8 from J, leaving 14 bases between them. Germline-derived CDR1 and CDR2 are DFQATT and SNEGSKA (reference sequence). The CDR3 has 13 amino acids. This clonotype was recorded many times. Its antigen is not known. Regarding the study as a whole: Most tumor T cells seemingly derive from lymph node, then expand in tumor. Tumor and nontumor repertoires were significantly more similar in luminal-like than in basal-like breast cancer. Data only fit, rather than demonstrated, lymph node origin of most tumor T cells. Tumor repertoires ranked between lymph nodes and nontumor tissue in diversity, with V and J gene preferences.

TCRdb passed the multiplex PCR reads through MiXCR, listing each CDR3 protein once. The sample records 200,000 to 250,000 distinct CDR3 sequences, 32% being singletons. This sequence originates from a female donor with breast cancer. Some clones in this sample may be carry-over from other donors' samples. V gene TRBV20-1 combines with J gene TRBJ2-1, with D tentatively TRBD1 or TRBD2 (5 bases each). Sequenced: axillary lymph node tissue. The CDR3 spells CSASVTLGDEQFF. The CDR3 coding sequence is TGCAGTGCTAGTGTGACCCTGGGGGATGAGCAGTTCTTC.